The 3 T cell receptor beta chains presented below share a single source sample, sequenced in a study of blood T cell repertoires in COVID-19. Sequencing used immunoSEQ multiplex PCR; TCRdb keeps in-frame clones, though not all of them. The sample lists more than 50,000 clones; 77% were seen once. The sample was peripheral blood. All receptors come from a man aged 65 to 79 with active or convalescent COVID-19.

The chain recombines TRBV27 with TRBJ1-2; TRBD1 might be the D (5 bases). With 0 bases removed from V and 3 bases from J, the gap between germline ends came to 8 bases. Germline V CDR1 and CDR2: MNHEY, SMNVEV (reference sequence). CDR3 length: 14 residues. In DNA, the CDR3 is TGTGCCAGCAGTTTATCGGGCAGGGACTATGGCTACACCTTC. This codes for CASSLSGRDYGYTF.

J is TRBJ2-7 and V is TRBV27; TRBD2 might be the D (6 bases). The CDR3 totals 13 residues. Trimming stripped 0 bases from V and 9 bases from J, with 12 bases between. Germline V lookup: CDR1 MNHEY, CDR2 SMNVEV (reference sequence). This CDR3 reads CASSLSGGLGQYF. DNA for the CDR3: TGTGCCAGCAGTTTATCGGGGGGTTTAGGGCAGTACTTC.

The chain's CDR3 is CASSLTPFGSPLHF. The CDR3 DNA reads as TGTGCCAGCAGCTTAACCCCTTTCGGTTCACCCCTCCACTTT. J is TRBJ1-6 and V is TRBV7-3, with no clear D. Germline CDR1 SGHTA, CDR2 FQGTGA. The CDR3 is made up of 14 amino acids. V was cut by 0 bases and J by 9 bases, with 9 bases left in between.